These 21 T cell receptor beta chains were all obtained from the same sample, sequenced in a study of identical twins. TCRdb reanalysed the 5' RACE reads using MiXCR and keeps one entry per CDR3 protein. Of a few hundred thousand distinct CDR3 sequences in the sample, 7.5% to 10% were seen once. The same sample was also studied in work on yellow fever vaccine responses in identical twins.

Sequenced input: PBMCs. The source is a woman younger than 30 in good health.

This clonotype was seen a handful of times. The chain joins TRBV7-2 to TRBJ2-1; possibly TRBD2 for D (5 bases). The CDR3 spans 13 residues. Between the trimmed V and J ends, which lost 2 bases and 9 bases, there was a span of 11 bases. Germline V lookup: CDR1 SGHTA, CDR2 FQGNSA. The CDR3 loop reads CASSLTGLLEQFF. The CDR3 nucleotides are TGTGCCAGCAGCTTAACTGGACTCCTTGAGCAGTTCTTC.

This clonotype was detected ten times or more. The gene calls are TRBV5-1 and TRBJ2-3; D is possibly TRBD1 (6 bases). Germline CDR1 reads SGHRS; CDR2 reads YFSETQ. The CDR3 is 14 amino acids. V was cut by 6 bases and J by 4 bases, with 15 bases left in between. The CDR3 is CASKQGLGSDTQYF. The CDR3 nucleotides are TGCGCCAGCAAACAGGGTCTCGGGTCAGATACGCAGTATTTT.

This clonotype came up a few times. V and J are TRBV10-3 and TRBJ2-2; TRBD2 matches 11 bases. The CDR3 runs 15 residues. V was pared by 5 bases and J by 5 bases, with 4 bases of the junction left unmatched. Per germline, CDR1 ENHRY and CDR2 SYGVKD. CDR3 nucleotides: TGTGCCATCAGTCCTCTAGCGGGGGGAACCGGGGAGCTGTTTTTT. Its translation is CAISPLAGGTGELFF.

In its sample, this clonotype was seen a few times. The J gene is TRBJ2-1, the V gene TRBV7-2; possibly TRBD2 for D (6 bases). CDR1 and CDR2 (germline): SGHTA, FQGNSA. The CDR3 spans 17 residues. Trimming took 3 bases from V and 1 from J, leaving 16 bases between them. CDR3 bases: TGTGCCAGCAGCTTTCCCCCCACGGGAGCTTCCTACAATGAGCAGTTCTTC. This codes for CASSFPPTGASYNEQFF.

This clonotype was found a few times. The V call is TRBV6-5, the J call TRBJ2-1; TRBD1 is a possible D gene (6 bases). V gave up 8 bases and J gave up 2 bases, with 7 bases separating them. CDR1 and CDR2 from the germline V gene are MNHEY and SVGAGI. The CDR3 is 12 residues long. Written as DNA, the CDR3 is TGTGCCAGCGGGGACACCTACAATGAGCAGTTCTTC. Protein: CASGDTYNEQFF.

The chain's CDR3 is CASSLGGGGGVNEQFF. The CDR3 DNA reads TGTGCCAGCAGTTTGGGCGGCGGAGGAGGCGTCAATGAGCAGTTCTTC. V gene TRBV12-3 or TRBV12-4 combines with J gene TRBJ2-1; a weak D match, TRBD2 (5 bases). The CDR3 sequence is 16 residues long. V lost 3 bases to trimming and J lost 6 bases, with 18 bases between them.

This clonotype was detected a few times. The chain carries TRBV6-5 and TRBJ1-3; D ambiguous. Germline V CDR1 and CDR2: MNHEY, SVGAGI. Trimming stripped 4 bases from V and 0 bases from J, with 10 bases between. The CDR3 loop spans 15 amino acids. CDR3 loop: CASSSTAFSGNTIYF. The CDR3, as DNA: TGTGCCAGCAGTTCCACAGCCTTCTCTGGAAACACCATATATTTT.

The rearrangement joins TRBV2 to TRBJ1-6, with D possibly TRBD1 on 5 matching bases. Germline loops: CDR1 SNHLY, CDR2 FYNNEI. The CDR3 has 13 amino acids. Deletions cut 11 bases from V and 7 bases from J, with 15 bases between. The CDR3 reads CAATGTANSPLHF. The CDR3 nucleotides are TGTGCCGCAACCGGGACGGCGAATTCACCCCTCCACTTT.

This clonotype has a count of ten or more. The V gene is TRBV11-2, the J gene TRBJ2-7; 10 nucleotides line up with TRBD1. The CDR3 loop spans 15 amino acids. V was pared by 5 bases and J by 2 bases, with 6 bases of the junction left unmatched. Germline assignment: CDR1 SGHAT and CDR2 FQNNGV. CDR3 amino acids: CASSPAGTGAYEQYF. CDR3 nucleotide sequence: TGTGCCAGCAGCCCGGCCGGGACAGGGGCCTACGAGCAGTACTTC.

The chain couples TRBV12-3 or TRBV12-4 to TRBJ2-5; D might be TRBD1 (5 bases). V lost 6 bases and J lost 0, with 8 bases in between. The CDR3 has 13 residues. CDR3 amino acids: CASRDMYQETQYF. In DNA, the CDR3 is TGTGCCAGCAGGGACATGTACCAAGAGACCCAGTACTTC.

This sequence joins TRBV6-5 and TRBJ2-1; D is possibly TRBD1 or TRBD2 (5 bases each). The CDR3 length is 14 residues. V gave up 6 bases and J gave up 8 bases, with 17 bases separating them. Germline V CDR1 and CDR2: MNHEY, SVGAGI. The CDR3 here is CASSYKGRNYEQFF. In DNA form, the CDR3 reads TGTGCCAGCAGCTATAAGGGACGAAACTATGAGCAGTTCTTC.

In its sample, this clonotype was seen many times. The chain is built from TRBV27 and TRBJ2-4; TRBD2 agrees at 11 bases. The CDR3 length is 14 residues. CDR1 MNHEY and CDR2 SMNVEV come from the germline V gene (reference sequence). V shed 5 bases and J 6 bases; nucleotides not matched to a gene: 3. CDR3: CASSPGTSGNIQYF. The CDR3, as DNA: TGTGCCAGCAGTCCGGGGACTAGCGGAAACATTCAGTACTTC.

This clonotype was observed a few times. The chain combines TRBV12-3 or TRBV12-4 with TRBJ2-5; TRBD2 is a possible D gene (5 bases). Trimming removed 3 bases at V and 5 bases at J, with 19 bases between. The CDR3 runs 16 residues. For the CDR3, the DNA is TGTGCCAGCAGTTTTTTTCCTAGCCCCGAGCGGGAGACCCAGTACTTC. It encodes CASSFFPSPERETQYF.

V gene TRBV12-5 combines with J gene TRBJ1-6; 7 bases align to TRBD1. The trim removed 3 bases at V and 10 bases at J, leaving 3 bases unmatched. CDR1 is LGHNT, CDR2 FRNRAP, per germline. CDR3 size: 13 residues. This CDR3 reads CASGLGGTSPLHF. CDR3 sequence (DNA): TGTGCTAGTGGTTTAGGGGGCACGTCACCCCTCCACTTT.

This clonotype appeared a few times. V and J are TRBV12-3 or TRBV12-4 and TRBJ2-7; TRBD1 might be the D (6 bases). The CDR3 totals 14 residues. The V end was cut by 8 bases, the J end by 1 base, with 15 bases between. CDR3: CASGGRSRSYEQYF. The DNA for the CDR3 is TGTGCCAGCGGGGGCAGGTCGAGGTCCTACGAGCAGTACTTC.

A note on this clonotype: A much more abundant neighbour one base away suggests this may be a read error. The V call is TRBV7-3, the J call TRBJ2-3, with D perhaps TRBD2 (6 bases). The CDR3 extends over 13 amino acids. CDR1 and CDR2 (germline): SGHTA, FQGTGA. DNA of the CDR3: TGTGCCAGCAGTGGCGGGGCGTCAGATACGCAGTTTTTT. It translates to CASSGGASDTQFF.

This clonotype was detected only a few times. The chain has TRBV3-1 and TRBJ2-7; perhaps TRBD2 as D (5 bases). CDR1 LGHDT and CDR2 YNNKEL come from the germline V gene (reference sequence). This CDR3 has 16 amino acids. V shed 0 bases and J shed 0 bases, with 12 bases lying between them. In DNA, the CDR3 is TGTGCCAGCAGCCAAGATCCATTACGGGACTCCTACGAGCAGTACTTC. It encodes CASSQDPLRDSYEQYF.

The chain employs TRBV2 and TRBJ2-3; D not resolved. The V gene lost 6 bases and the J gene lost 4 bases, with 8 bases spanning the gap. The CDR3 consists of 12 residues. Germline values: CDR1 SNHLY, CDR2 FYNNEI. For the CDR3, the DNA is TGTGCCAGCAGGGTAGGCGCAGATACGCAGTATTTT. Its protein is CASRVGADTQYF.

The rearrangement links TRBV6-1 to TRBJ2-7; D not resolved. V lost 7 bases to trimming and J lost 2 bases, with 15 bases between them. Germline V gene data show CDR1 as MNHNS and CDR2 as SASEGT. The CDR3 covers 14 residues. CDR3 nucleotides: TGTGCCAGCACCACGGGCCGAACAACCTACGAGCAGTACTTC. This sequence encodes CASTTGRTTYEQYF.

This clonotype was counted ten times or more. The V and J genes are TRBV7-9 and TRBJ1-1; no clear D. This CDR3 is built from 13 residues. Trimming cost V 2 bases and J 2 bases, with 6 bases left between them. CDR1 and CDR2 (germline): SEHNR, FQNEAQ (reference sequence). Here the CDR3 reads CASSLRLNTEAFF. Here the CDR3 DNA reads TGTGCCAGCAGCTTAAGGCTAAACACTGAAGCTTTCTTT.

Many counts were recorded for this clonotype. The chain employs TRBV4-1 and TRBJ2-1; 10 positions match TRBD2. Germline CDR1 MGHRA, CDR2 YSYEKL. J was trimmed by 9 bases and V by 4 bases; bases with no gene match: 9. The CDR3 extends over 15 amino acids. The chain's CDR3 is CASSRALAGDLEQFF. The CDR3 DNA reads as TGCGCCAGCAGCCGCGCCCTAGCGGGAGATCTTGAGCAGTTCTTC.